This section outlines one TCR beta chain sequence together with its context. Its antigen is currently unknown. This sample stems from a study of graft-versus-host responses after intestinal transplantation. In the study overall: In this cohort, recipients had multivisceral, liver-intestinal, or isolated intestinal transplants. Induction using anti-thymocyte globulin, followed by tacrolimus and steroids for two to three years, was given to all recipients. Whole-study findings and limits: Allografts from individuals with graft-donor T cell macrochimerism displayed high graft-versus-host to host-versus-graft clonal ratios.

The protocol was immunoSEQ multiplex PCR, while the TCRdb copy is restricted to in-frame clones and leaves out a portion. This sample has tens of thousands of clones, with 90% to 95% found just once. The CDR3 covers 18 residues. The V gene's germline CDR1 is SGHRS and CDR2 YFSETQ. Germline trimming cut 0 bases from V and 1 base from J; bases unmatched to any gene: 9. Sample: unstimulated CD8+ T cells sorted from spleen or lymph node cells, taken before intestinal transplant. V gene TRBV5-1 combines with J gene TRBJ1-1; 10 bases fit TRBD1. The TCR originated in a human donor who received an intestinal transplant. CDR3 nucleotide sequence: TGCGCCAGCAGCTTGGAGTCGGGACAGGGGTTGGAGAACACTGAAGCTTTCTTT. Translated, it gives CASSLESGQGLENTEAFF.